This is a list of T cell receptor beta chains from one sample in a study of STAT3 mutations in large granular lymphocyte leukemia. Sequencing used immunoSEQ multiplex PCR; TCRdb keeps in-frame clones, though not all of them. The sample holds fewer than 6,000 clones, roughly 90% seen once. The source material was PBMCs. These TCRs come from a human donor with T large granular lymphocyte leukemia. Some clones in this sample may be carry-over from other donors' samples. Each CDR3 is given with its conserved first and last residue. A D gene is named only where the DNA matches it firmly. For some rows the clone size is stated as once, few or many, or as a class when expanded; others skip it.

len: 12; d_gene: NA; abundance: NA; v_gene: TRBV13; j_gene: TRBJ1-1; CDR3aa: CASSLGWTEAFF; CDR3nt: TGTGCCAGCAGCTTAGGGTGGACTGAAGCTTTCTTT
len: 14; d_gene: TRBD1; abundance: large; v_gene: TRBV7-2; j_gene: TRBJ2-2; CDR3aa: CASSHTQGTGELFF; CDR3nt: TGTGCCAGCAGCCATACACAGGGGACCGGGGAGCTGTTTTTT
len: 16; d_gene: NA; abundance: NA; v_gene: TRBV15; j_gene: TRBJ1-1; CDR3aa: CATSRDLRGAYTEAFF; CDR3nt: TGTGCCACCAGCAGAGATCTACGAGGGGCGTACACTGAAGCTTTCTTT
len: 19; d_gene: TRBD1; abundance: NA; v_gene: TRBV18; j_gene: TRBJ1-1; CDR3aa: CASSPRRDRGGLMNTEAFF; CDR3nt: TGTGCCAGCTCACCACGCCGGGACAGGGGGGGGTTAATGAACACTGAAGCTTTCTTT
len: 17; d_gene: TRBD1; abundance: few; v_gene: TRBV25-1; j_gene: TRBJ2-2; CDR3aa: CASSETVWTGVGGELFF; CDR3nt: TGTGCCAGCAGTGAAACTGTTTGGACAGGGGTCGGCGGGGAGCTGTTTTTT
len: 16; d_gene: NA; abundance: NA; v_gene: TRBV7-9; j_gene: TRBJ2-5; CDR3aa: CASSLAPLGGQETQYF; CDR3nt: TGTGCCAGCAGCTTAGCTCCGTTGGGCGGGCAAGAGACCCAGTACTTC
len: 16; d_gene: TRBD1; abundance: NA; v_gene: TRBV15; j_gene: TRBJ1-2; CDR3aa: CATSRESGTGTRGYTF; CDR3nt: TGTGCCACCAGCAGAGAATCCGGGACAGGGACGAGGGGCTACACCTTC
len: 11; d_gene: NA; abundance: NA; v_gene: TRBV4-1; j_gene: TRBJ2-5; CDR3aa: CASSQGQTQYF; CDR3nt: TGCGCCAGCAGCCAAGGGCAGACCCAGTACTTC
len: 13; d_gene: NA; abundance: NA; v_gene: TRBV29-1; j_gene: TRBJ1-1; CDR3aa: CSVDLGKNTEAFF; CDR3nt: TGCAGCGTTGACCTGGGGAAGAACACTGAAGCTTTCTTT
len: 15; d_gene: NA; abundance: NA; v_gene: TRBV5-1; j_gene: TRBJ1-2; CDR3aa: CASSLYIGGNYGYTF; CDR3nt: TGCGCCAGCAGCTTGTACATTGGGGGGAACTATGGCTACACCTTC
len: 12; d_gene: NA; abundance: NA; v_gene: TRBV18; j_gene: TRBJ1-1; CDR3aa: CASSEGNTEAFF; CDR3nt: TGTGCCAGCTCAGAGGGGAACACTGAAGCTTTCTTT
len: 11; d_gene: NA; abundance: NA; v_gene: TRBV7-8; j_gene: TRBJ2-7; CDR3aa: CASSLGDEQYF; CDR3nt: TGTGCCAGCAGCTTAGGCGACGAGCAGTACTTC
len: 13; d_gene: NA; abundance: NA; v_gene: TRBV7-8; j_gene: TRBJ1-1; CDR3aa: CAVSWGGNTEAFF; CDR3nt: TGTGCCGTCTCGTGGGGAGGGAACACTGAAGCTTTCTTT
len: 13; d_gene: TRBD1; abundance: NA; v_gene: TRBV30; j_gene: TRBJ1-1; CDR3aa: CAWSQGAGTEAFF; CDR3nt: TGTGCCTGGAGTCAGGGGGCCGGGACTGAAGCTTTCTTT
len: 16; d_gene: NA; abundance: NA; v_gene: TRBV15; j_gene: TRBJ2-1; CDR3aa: CATSRDRRSSYNEQFF; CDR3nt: TGTGCCACCAGCAGAGATAGGAGGAGCTCCTACAATGAGCAGTTCTTC
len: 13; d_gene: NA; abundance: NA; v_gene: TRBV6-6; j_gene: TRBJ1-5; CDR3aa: CASRNREDQPQHF; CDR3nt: TGTGCCAGCAGAAACAGGGAAGATCAGCCCCAGCATTTT
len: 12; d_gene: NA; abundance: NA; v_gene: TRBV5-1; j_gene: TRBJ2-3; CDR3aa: CASSPLADTQYF; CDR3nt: TGCGCCAGCAGTCCTCTAGCGGATACGCAGTATTTT
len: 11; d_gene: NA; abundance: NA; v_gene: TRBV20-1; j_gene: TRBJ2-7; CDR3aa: CSRTGPTQQYF; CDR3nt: TGCAGTAGGACGGGCCCTACGCAGCAGTACTTC
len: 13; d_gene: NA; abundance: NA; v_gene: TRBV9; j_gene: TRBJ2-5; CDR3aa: CASSVLSQETQYF; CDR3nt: TGTGCCAGCAGCGTACTATCTCAAGAGACCCAGTACTTC
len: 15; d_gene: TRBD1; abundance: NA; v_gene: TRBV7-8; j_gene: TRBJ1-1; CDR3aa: CASSTGGTANTEAFF; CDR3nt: TGTGCCAGCAGCACGGGCGGGACAGCTAACACTGAAGCTTTCTTT
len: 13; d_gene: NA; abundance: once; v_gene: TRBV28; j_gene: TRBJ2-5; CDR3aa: CASSPRGSRTQYF; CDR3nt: TGTGCCAGCAGTCCAAGAGGCTCGCGGACCCAGTACTTC
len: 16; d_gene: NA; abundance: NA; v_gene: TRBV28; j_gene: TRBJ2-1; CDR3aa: CASSFYGSVGYNEQFF; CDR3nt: TGTGCCAGCAGTTTTTATGGGTCCGTCGGGTACAATGAGCAGTTCTTC
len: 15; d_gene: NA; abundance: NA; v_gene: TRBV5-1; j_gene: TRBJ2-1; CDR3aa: CASSLQSGSYNEQFF; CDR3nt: TGCGCCAGCAGCTTACAGAGTGGGAGCTACAATGAGCAGTTCTTC
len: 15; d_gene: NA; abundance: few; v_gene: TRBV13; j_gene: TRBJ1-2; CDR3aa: CASSLGRNGAYGYTF; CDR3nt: TGTGCCAGCAGCTTAGGCCGAAACGGCGCCTATGGCTACACCTTC
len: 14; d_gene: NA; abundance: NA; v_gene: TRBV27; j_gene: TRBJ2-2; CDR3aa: CASSLLGGGRELFF; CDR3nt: TGTGCCAGCAGTTTACTTGGGGGGGGCCGGGAGCTGTTTTTT
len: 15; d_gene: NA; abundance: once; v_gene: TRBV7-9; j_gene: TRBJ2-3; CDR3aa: CASSFLGDSTDTQYF; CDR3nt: TGTGCCAGCAGCTTCCTCGGGGATAGCACAGATACGCAGTATTTT
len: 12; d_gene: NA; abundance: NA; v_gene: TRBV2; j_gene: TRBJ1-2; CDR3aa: CASSGRNYGYTF; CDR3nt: TGTGCCAGCAGTGGGCGTAACTATGGCTACACCTTC
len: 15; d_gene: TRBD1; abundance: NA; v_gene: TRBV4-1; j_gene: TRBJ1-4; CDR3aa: CASSQGGQGYEKLFF; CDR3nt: TGCGCCAGCAGCCAAGGGGGACAGGGGTATGAAAAACTGTTTTTT
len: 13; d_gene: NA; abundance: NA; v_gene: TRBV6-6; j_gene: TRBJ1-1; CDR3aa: CASSYLAKEVAFF; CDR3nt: TGTGCCAGCAGTTACCTGGCCAAAGAAGTGGCTTTCTTT
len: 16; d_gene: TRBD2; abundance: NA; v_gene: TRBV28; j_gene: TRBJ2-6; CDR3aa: CASSLAGFSGANVLTF; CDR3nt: TGTGCCAGCAGCCTAGCGGGGTTCTCTGGGGCCAACGTCCTGACTTTC
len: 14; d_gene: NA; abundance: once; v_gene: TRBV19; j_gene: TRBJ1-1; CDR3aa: CASSMRGIRPEAFF; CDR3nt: TGTGCCAGTAGTATGAGGGGAATAAGGCCTGAAGCTTTCTTT
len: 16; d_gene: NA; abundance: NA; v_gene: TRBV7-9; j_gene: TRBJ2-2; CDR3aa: CASSLGPGRSTGELFF; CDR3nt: TGTGCCAGCAGCTTAGGTCCGGGGCGGTCCACCGGGGAGCTGTTTTTT
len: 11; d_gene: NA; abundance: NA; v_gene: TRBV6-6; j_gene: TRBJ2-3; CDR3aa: CASSWQDTQYF; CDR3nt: TGTGCCAGCAGTTGGCAGGATACGCAGTATTTT
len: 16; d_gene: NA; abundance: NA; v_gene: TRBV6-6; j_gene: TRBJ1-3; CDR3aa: CASSYPRLSSGNTIYF; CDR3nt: TGTGCCAGCAGTTACCCCCGGTTAAGCTCTGGAAACACCATATATTTT
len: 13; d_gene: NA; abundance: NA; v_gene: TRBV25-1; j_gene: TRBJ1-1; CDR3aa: CASIQGVGTEAFF; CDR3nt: TGTGCCAGCATCCAAGGGGTTGGCACTGAAGCTTTCTTT
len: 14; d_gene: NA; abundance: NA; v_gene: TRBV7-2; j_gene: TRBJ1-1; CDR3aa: CASSFGQIHTEAFF; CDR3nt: TGTGCCAGCAGCTTTGGGCAGATCCACACTGAAGCTTTCTTT
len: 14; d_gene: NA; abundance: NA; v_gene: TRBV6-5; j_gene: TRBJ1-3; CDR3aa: CASTYGGAGNTIYF; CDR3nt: TGTGCCAGCACCTACGGGGGGGCTGGAAACACCATATATTTT
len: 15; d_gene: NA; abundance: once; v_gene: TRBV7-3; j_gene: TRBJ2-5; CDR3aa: CASSLGASADGTQYF; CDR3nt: TGTGCCAGCAGCTTAGGGGCTAGCGCTGACGGGACCCAGTACTTC